Following are 24 T cell receptor beta chains from one sample sequenced in a study of T cells in women clearing cervical HPV infection. The table came from immunoSEQ multiplex PCR; TCRdb's copy has only in-frame clones and leaves some out. In all, the sample yields tens of thousands of clones. The sequencing sample was made of blood buffy coat. The receptors originated from a woman aged 18 to 75 with a cervical HPV16 infection that either progressed to CIN3+ or cleared (not recorded which).

For this clone: The read falls 3 residues short of the CDR3 end, and the missing part is taken from the germline J gene. The chain uses TRBV28 and TRBJ2-3, with TRBD1 identical over 9 bases. CDR3 length: 16 amino acids. J lost 7 bases, V lost 4 bases, and 12 bases had no gene match. Germline V gives CDR1 MDHEN, CDR2 SYDVKM. The CDR3 loop is CASSSIGTGTRNTQYF. CDR3 DNA (partial): TGTGCCAGCAGTTCAATAGGGACAGGGACGAGGAATACG.

CDR3 sequence: CASSLLQVYDEQYF. The part of the CDR3 DNA that was read is TGTGCCAGCAGCTTGTTGCAGGTTTATGACGAG. The chain is built from TRBV5-6 and TRBJ2-7; D is undetermined. The read terminates 3 residues ahead of where the CDR3 ends, so the germline J gene completes it. The germline V and J ends were trimmed by 1 base and 5 bases, with 13 bases remaining between them. Germline CDR1 reads SGHDT; CDR2 reads YYEEEE. CDR3 length: 14 amino acids.

Remarks on this clone: The read comes to an end 3 residues before the CDR3 does, leaving the germline J gene to fill in the end. The chain couples TRBV19 to TRBJ2-5; D unclear. Germline CDR1 reads LNHDA; CDR2 reads SQIVND (reference sequence). CDR3 length equals 14 residues. Between the trimmed V and J ends, which lost 2 bases and 5 bases, there was a span of 12 bases. The sequenced part of the CDR3 DNA is TGTGCCAGTAGTATAAGAACAACGGGTGAGACC. Protein product: CASSIRTTGET. The entire CDR3 is CASSIRTTGETQYF.

This clone ranks as medium-sized in terms of frequency. The DNA ends 3 residues before the CDR3 does, and the rest of the CDR3 is filled in from the germline J gene. V and J are TRBV11-3 and TRBJ2-1; 7 bases map to TRBD2. V trimming: 2 bases; J trimming: 4 bases; junction bases outside the gene matches: 5. The CDR3 contains 15 residues. The germline V gene has CDR1 SGHNT and CDR2 YENEEA. The covered CDR3 bases are TGTGCCAGCAGCTTAAGCAGCGGGGATTACAATGAG. Translated: CASSLSSGDYNE. Given in full, the CDR3 is CASSLSSGDYNEQFF.

Concerning this clone: The read halts 3 residues ahead of the CDR3 end, with the missing end drawn from the germline J gene. J is TRBJ2-1 and V is TRBV7-3, with a tentative D call TRBD1 (6 bases). Germline assignment: CDR1 SGHTA and CDR2 FQGTGA. V lost 1 base and J lost 5, with 12 bases in between. The CDR3 runs to 15 residues. The CDR3 loop reads CASSLRSGAHNEQFF. Incomplete CDR3 DNA: TGTGCCAGCAGCTTAAGGTCAGGGGCACACAATGAG.

About this clone itself: The DNA ends 3 residues before the CDR3 does, and the rest of the CDR3 is filled in from the germline J gene. The V call is TRBV30, the J call TRBJ1-2, with TRBD1 matching over 9 bases. Germline CDR1 is GTSNPN and CDR2 is SVGIG (reference sequence). With V trimmed by 3 bases and J by 4 bases, 9 bases remained unmatched. This CDR3 contains 15 residues. The sequenced part of the CDR3 DNA is TGTGCCTGGAGGTTGGACAGGGGAATATTCTATGGC. This sequence encodes CAWRLDRGIFYG. In full, the CDR3 is CAWRLDRGIFYGYTF. The full variable domain, completed using reference TRBV30 and TRBJ1-2, is SQTIHQWPATLVQPVGSPLSLECTVEGTSNPNLYWYRQAAGRGLQLLFYSVGIGQISSEVPQNLSASRPQDRQFILSSKKLLLSDSGFYLCAWRLDRGIFYGYTFGSGTRLTVV.

Points on this clone: From the germline J gene comes the end of the CDR3, since the read stops 3 residues before it. The rearrangement uses TRBV19 and TRBJ1-5; TRBD1 might be the D (6 bases). Germline V gives CDR1 LNHDA, CDR2 SQIVND (reference sequence). V dropped 1 base and J dropped 2 bases, with 9 bases sitting between them. The CDR3 extends over 15 amino acids. The CDR3 DNA, read in part, is TGTGCCAGTAGTATAGGCAGGGGAGGCAATCAGCCC. Translating gives CASSIGRGGNQP. The entire CDR3 is CASSIGRGGNQPQHF.

With regard to this clone: The observed sequence ends 3 residues before the CDR3 terminus, with the missing tail filled in from the germline J gene. The V call is TRBV5-1, the J call TRBJ1-4, with a weak D call TRBD1 (5 bases). The CDR3 is 16 residues long. The V end was cut by 5 bases, the J end by 4 bases, with 18 bases between. The V gene's germline CDR1 is SGHRS and CDR2 YFSETQ. CDR3 bases read: TGCGCCAGCAGTCGCCGGGCGGGGCAGGATAATGAAAAA. It encodes CASSRRAGQDNEK. The CDR3 in full is CASSRRAGQDNEKLFF.

CDR3 DNA (partial): TGCGCCAGCAGCTCCCAACTAGCGGGAGGGCTGGACGGGGAG. Amino acids: CASSSQLAGGLDGE. The full CDR3 reads CASSSQLAGGLDGELFF. The chain has TRBV5-1 and TRBJ2-2; 13 bases align to TRBD2. The CDR3 extends 3 residues past the end of the read, so its final part is completed from the germline J gene. J lost 7 bases, V lost 3 bases, and 9 bases had no gene match. Germline V lookup: CDR1 SGHRS, CDR2 YFSETQ. The CDR3 spans 17 residues.

CDR3 DNA (partial): TGTGCCAGCAGTGAAGTAGCGACCAGAGGTTGG. Protein product: CASSEVATRGW. The CDR3, in full, reads CASSEVATRGWLFF. The chain links TRBV6-1 to TRBJ2-2; TRBD2 is a possible D gene (5 bases). The CDR3 end is not reached by the read, which stops 3 residues before it; the germline J gene fills it in. The CDR3 has 14 residues. Per germline, CDR1 MNHNS and CDR2 SASEGT.

The covered CDR3 bases are TGTGCCAGCAGTGAAGGGGTTGGACACCGGAGCCGGTGGACC. This encodes CASSEGVGHRSRWT. The entire CDR3 protein is CASSEGVGHRSRWTQYF. J is TRBJ2-5 and V is TRBV6-1; possibly TRBD1 for D (5 bases). Sequencing ends 3 residues short of the CDR3 end; the germline J gene provides the rest. The germline V gene has CDR1 MNHNS and CDR2 SASEGT. The length of the CDR3 is 17 residues. Deletions cut 1 base from V and 7 bases from J, with 22 bases between.

The CDR3 here is CASSLVGARSEAFF. The covered CDR3 bases are TGTGCCAGCAGCTTAGTAGGGGCGCGGAGTGAA. The rearrangement uses TRBV7-9 and TRBJ1-1; possibly TRBD1 for D (5 bases). The read halts 3 residues ahead of the CDR3 end, with the missing end drawn from the germline J gene. Germline CDR1 is SEHNR and CDR2 is FQNEAQ (reference sequence). V shed 1 base and J shed 7 bases, with 13 bases lying between them. This CDR3 spans 14 amino acids.

Concerning this clone: The read terminates 3 residues before the CDR3 end, so the remaining end is supplied by the germline J gene. The chain is built from TRBV20-1 and TRBJ1-2, with D possibly TRBD1 on 5 matching bases. The V gene's germline CDR1 is DFQATT and CDR2 SNEGSKA (reference sequence). This CDR3 spans 13 amino acids. The CDR3 here is CSARLGASMSYTF. The covered CDR3 bases are TGCAGTGCTAGGCTAGGGGCTTCTATGAGC.

On this clone: The CDR3 extends 3 residues past the end of the read, so its final part is completed from the germline J gene. The gene calls are TRBV7-2 and TRBJ2-2; D might be TRBD2 (6 bases). V lost 0 bases and J 3 bases, leaving 11 bases between the germline ends. Germline CDR1 reads SGHTA; CDR2 reads FQGNSA. The CDR3 totals 16 residues. CDR3 bases read: TGTGCCAGCAGCTTAGCCGGGGGAGAGTACACCGGGGAG. Translation: CASSLAGGEYTGE. The CDR3 reads in full as CASSLAGGEYTGELFF.

In regard to this clone: Coverage ceases 3 residues before the CDR3 finishes, and the germline J gene fills in the end. The rearrangement uses TRBV5-1 and TRBJ2-7, with TRBD1 as a possible D gene (5 bases). The V end was cut by 4 bases, the J end by 6 bases, with 14 bases between. Germline lookup yields CDR1 SGHRS and CDR2 YFSETQ. This CDR3 is 13 amino acids long. This CDR3 is CASSDHQGSEQYF. The DNA read from the CDR3 is TGCGCCAGCAGCGACCACCAGGGAAGCGAG.

Concerning this clone itself: Read sequence stops 3 residues before the CDR3 end, and the germline J gene provides the missing end. The chain carries TRBV18 and TRBJ2-6; TRBD1 matches 9 bases. Germline assignment: CDR1 KGHSH and CDR2 LQKENI. This CDR3 is built from 15 residues. V lost 4 bases, J lost 7 bases, and 5 bases stayed unmatched. The CDR3 bases that were read are TGTGCCAGCTCACTAAGGACAGGGGAAGCCAACGTC. Encoded protein: CASSLRTGEANV. The entire CDR3 protein reads CASSLRTGEANVLTF.

Regarding this clone: The observed sequence ends 3 residues before the CDR3 terminus, with the missing tail filled in from the germline J gene. The rearrangement uses TRBV7-3 and TRBJ2-5; D call uncertain. Trimming pared 1 base from V and 3 bases from J, leaving 6 bases between. This CDR3 is built from 13 residues. CDR1 and CDR2 (germline): SGHTA, FQGTGA. The CDR3 bases that were read are TGTGCCAGCAGCTTAATGGCGGAAGAGACC. Translated, it gives CASSLMAEET. The whole CDR3 protein is CASSLMAEETQYF.

To note about this clone: The read stops 3 residues short of the end of the CDR3; the missing end is completed from the germline J gene. J is TRBJ1-1 and V is TRBV30; D might be TRBD1 (6 bases). The CDR3 consists of 12 residues. The V gene's germline CDR1 is GTSNPN and CDR2 SVGIG (reference sequence). Trimming cost V 8 bases and J 0 bases, with 10 bases left between them. CDR3 bases read: TGTGCCGGGGGACAAATGAACACTGAA. This sequence encodes CAGGQMNTE. The entire CDR3 sequence reads CAGGQMNTEAFF.

About this clone: The CDR3 goes on 3 residues after the read ends, and that part is filled in from the germline J gene. This sequence joins TRBV18 and TRBJ2-5; TRBD2 might be the D (6 bases). CDR3 length equals 13 residues. Germline CDR1 KGHSH, CDR2 LQKENI. Trimming took off 3 bases at V and 1 base at J, with 6 bases between the two ends. The CDR3 loop reads CASSPGLQETQYF. The CDR3 DNA, read in part, is TGTGCCAGCTCACCGGGACTCCAAGAGACC.

This clone is deemed large (0.1 to 1%) by its frequency. The read ends 3 residues shy of where the CDR3 ends; the end is completed using the germline J gene. The rearrangement links TRBV15 to TRBJ2-7; D assignment may be TRBD1 or TRBD2 (5 bases each). V lost 1 base to trimming and J lost 6 bases, with 16 bases between them. Germline V lookup: CDR1 LNHNV, CDR2 YYDKDF (reference sequence). This CDR3 has 15 amino acids. CDR3 bases read: TGTGCCACCAGCAGAGGCCAGGGAGATGTCGCCGAG. This encodes CATSRGQGDVAE. The full CDR3 is CATSRGQGDVAEQYF.

The sequenced CDR3 bases are TGTGCTAGTGGTTTGGACAGGCAAGAGACC. Translated: CASGLDRQET. The whole CDR3 protein reads CASGLDRQETQYF. The chain uses TRBV12-5 and TRBJ2-5, with D maybe TRBD1 (5 bases). Read sequence stops 3 residues before the CDR3 end, and the germline J gene provides the missing end. The V end was cut by 1 base, the J end by 2 bases, with 5 bases between. This CDR3 region has 13 residues. Germline values: CDR1 LGHNT, CDR2 FRNRAP.

In regard to this clone: The CDR3 end lies 3 residues beyond the end of the read and is filled in from the germline J gene. V and J are TRBV6-2 or TRBV6-3 and TRBJ1-2, with 7 bases that match TRBD1. Germline assignment: CDR1 MNHEY and CDR2 SVGEGT. This CDR3 comprises 14 residues. Losses at the gene ends were 6 bases for V and 4 bases for J; bases not matched to a gene: 8. CDR3 region: CASRTGQDSYGYTF. The sequenced part of the CDR3 DNA is TGTGCCAGCAGAACTGGACAGGACAGCTATGGC.

Worth noting for this clone: The sequence runs out 3 residues before the end of the CDR3; the remainder is reconstructed from the germline J gene. The chain is built from TRBV13 and TRBJ2-3; D possibly corresponds to TRBD2 (6 bases). In germline, CDR1 is PRHDT, CDR2 FYEKMQ (reference sequence). The CDR3 runs to 15 residues. Trimming took 4 bases from V and 0 from J, leaving 11 bases between them. This chain's CDR3 is CASSSGLPSTDTQYF. CDR3 DNA (partial): TGTGCCAGCAGCTCGGGACTCCCTAGCACAGATACG. The entire variable domain, with the rest obtained from reference TRBV13 and TRBJ2-3, is as follows: AAGVIQSPRHLIKEKRETATLKCYPIPRHDTVYWYQQGPGQDPQFLISFYEKMQSDKGSIPDRFSAQQFSDYHSELNMSSLELGDSALYFCASSSGLPSTDTQYFGPGTRLTVL.

Comment on this clone: The read ends 3 residues before the CDR3 terminus; that terminus is restored from the germline J gene. The gene calls are TRBV11-1 and TRBJ1-1; no reliable D call. The V gene's germline CDR1 is SGHAT and CDR2 FQDESV (reference sequence). This CDR3 has 12 amino acids. The CDR3 protein is CASSLVTIEAFF. The DNA read from the CDR3 is TGTGCCAGCAGCTTAGTCACTATCGAA.